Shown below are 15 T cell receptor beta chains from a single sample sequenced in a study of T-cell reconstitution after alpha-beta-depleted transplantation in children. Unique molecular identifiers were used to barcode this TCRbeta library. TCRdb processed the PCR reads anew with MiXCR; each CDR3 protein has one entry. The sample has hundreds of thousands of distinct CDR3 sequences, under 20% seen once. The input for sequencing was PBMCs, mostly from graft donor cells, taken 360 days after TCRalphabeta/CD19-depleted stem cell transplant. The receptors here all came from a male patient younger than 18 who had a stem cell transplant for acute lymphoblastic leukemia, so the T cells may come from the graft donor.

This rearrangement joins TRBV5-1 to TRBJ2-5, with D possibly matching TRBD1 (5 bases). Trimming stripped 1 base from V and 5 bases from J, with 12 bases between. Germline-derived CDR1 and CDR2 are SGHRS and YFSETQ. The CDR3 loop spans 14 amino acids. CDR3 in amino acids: CASSLKGWMETQYF. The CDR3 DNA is TGCGCCAGCAGCTTGAAGGGGTGGATGGAGACCCAGTACTTC.

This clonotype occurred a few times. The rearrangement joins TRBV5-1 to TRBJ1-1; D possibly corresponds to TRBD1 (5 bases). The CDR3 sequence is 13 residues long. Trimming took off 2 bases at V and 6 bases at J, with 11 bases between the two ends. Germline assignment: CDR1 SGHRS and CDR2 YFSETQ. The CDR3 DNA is TGCGCCAGCAGCTTAACAGGACCGCCTGAAGCTTTCTTT. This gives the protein CASSLTGPPEAFF.

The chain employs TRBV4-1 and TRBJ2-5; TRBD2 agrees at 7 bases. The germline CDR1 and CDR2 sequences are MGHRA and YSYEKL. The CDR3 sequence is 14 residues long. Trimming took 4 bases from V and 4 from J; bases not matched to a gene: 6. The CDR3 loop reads CASSRGSTVETQYF. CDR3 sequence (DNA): TGCGCCAGCAGCCGCGGGAGTACGGTAGAGACCCAGTACTTC.

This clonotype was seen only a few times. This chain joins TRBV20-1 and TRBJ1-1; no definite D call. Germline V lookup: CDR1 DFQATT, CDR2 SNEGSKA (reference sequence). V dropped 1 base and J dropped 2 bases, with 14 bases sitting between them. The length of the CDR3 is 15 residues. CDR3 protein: CSARGSPGANTEAFF. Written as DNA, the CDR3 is TGCAGTGCTAGAGGAAGTCCCGGAGCTAACACTGAAGCTTTCTTT.

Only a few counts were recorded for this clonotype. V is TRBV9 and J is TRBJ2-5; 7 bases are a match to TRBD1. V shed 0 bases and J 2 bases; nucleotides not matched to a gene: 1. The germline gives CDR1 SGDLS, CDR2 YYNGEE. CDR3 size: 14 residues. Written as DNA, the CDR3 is TGTGCCAGCAGCGTAGGGGACAGTCAAGAGACCCAGTACTTC. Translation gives CASSVGDSQETQYF.

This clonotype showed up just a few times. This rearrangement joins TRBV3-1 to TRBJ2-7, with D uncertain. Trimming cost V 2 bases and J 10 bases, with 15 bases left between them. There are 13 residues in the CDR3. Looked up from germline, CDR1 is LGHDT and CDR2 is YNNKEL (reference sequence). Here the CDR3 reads CASSQTPPFGQYF. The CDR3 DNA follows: TGTGCCAGCAGCCAAACACCCCCTTTCGGACAGTACTTC.

CDR3 protein: CASSFFPTEQFF. CDR3 sequence (DNA): TGTGCCAGCAGTTTTTTCCCCACGGAGCAGTTCTTC. This chain links TRBV28 with TRBJ2-1; no firm D call. The germline V and J ends were trimmed by 3 bases and 10 bases, with 10 bases remaining between them. Germline V gene data show CDR1 as MDHEN and CDR2 as SYDVKM. The CDR3 extends over 12 amino acids.

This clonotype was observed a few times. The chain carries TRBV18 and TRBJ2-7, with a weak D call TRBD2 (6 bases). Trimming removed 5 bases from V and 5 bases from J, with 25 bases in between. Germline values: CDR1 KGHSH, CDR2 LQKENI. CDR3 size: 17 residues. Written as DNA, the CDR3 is TGTGCCAGCTCATCGATAGTAGCTCGGGGGAGGACCCACGAGCAGTACTTC. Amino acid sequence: CASSSIVARGRTHEQYF.

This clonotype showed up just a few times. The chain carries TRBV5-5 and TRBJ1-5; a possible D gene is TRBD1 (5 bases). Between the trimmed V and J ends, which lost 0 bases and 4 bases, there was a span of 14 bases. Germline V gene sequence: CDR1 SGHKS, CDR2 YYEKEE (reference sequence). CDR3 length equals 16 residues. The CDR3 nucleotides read TGTGCCAGCAGCTTGGTTGGACACCTTCTGAATCAGCCCCAGCATTTT. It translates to CASSLVGHLLNQPQHF.

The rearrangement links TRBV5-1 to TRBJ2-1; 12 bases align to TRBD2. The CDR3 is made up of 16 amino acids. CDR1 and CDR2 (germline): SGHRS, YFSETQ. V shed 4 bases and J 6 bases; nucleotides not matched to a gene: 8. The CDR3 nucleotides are TGCGCCAGCAGCCTCGATGGACTAGCGGGAACCAATGAGCAGTTCTTC. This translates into CASSLDGLAGTNEQFF.

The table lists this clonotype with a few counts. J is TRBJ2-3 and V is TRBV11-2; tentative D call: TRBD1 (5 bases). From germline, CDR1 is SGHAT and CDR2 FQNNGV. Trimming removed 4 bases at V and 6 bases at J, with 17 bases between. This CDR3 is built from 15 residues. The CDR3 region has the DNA TGTGCCAGCAGCTCGATGGGGCTTTCCCCGGATACGCAGTATTTT. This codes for CASSSMGLSPDTQYF.

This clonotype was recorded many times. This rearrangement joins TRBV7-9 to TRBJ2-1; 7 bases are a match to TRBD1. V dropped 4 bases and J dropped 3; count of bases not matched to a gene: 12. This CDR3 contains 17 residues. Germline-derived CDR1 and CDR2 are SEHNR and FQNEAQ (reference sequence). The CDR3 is CASSSLLTGRYYNEQFF. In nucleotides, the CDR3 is TGTGCCAGCAGCTCCCTCCTGACAGGGCGGTACTACAATGAGCAGTTCTTC.

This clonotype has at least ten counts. The CDR3 protein is CASSLWREETQYF. Here the CDR3 DNA reads TGTGCCAGCAGTTTATGGCGGGAAGAGACCCAGTACTTC. This chain joins TRBV12-3 or TRBV12-4 and TRBJ2-5; tentatively, D is TRBD2 (5 bases). CDR3 size: 13 residues. Trimming left V 2 bases short and J 3 bases short, with 7 bases between.

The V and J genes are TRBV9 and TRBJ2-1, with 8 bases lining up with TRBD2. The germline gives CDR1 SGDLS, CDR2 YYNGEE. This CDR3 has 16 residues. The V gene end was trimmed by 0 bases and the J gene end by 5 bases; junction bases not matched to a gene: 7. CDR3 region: CASSVDWGGRNNEQFF. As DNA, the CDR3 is TGTGCCAGCAGCGTAGACTGGGGCGGGAGGAACAATGAGCAGTTCTTC.

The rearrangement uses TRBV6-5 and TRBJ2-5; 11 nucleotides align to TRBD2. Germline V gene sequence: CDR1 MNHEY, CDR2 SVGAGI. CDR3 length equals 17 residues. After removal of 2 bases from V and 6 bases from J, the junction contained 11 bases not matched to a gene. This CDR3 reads CASSYAASGGRVQTQYF. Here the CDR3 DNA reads TGTGCCAGCAGTTACGCGGCTAGCGGGGGGCGCGTGCAGACCCAGTACTTC.